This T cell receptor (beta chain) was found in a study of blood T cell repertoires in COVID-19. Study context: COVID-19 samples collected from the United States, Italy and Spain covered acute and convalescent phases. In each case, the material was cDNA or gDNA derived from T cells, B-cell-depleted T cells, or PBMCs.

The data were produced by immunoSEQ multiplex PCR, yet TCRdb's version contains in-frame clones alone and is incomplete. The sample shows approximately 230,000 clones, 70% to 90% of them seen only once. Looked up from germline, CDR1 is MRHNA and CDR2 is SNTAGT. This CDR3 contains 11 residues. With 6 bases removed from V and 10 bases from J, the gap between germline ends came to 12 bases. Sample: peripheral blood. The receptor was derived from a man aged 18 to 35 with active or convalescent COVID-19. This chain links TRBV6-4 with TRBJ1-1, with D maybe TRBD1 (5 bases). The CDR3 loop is CASRLGEVAFF. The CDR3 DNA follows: TGTGCCAGCAGATTGGGGGAGGTAGCTTTCTTT.